This T cell receptor (beta chain) was identified during a study of CD8 T cells in ankylosing spondylitis. General study results and limits: A motif of eight highly homologous TCR beta variants was seen as apparently characteristic of ankylosing spondylitis blood.

Via MiXCR, TCRdb re-called the 5' RACE reads, giving one row per CDR3 protein. The repertoire includes approximately 520,000 distinct CDR3 sequences, less than 6% of them detected once, and around 3.5% sits in the top ten. Germline V gives CDR1 DFQATT, CDR2 SNEGSKA (reference sequence). The CDR3 has 15 residues. Deletions cut 3 bases from V and 7 bases from J, with 22 bases between. This clonotype was observed many times. Its antigen is still unknown. The material sequenced was blood, either unsorted or a sorted T cell fraction (not recorded which). This TCR came from a male donor with ankylosing spondylitis. The gene calls are TRBV20-1 and TRBJ2-7, with D unresolved. CDR3 residues: CSARESTCDCVEQYF. Here the CDR3 DNA reads TGCAGTGCTAGGGAATCGACTTGCGATTGTGTGGAGCAGTACTTC.